The present entry profiles one T cell receptor beta chain with its context. As processed by the authors: Counts of nucleated cells, estimated from reference gene primer amplification, were obtained. Sequenced by immunoSEQ multiplex PCR; TCRdb stores in-frame clones only, minus some. V and J calls and clone size are those listed in that table; D and trimming were worked out from the DNA. The data show tens of thousands of clones, approximately 83% seen once. Trimming cost V 7 bases and J 7 bases; bases outside gene matches: 5. The CDR3 runs to 13 residues. This record belongs to a study of blood T cell repertoires in COVID-19. Overall study: Sites across the United States, Italy and Spain contributed samples from acute and convalescent COVID-19. PBMCs, B-cell-depleted T cells, or T cells provided the cDNA or gDNA that made up the material.

This sequence was found in a human donor in a cohort sampled during active COVID-19. Material for sequencing was peripheral blood. The genes are TRBV12-3 or TRBV12-4 and TRBJ1-4, with 8 bases aligning to TRBD1. The CDR3 region is CASNGQGGEKLFF. CDR3 coding DNA: TGTGCCAGCAATGGACAGGGAGGTGAAAAACTGTTTTTT.